This T cell receptor (beta chain) derives from a study of cytomegalovirus exposure and HLA in healthy donors (dated by TCRdb to about 2017). Regarding the study in general: According to an earlier analysis of around 600 of the donors, 150 million to 200 million T cells yielded 117 million unique TCR beta sequences and about 300 Gb of sequence data. About 300 gigabases of sequencing data and approximately 84 million unique TCR sequences were included in an early release covering under 650 HLA-typed donors. Class I and class II HLA loci were covered by the typing at four-digit resolution. High-throughput TCR immunosequencing, statistical association of individual TCRs with disease status, and machine learning were combined to predict cytomegalovirus infection status. Typing coverage differed by locus: A, B, C, DRB1 and DQB1 were typed in about 620-640 donors, DQA1 in 500 to 550, DPA1 in 606, and DPB1 in just under 490. Five DR-DQ haplotypes were handled as single units for association and clustering because linkage in the cohort was strong. Using immunosequencing, the study profiled T cell repertoires from approximately 700 subjects and related those repertoires to cytomegalovirus serostatus. In a later analysis, previously published TCR beta repertoires from 550 to 750 donors were re-analyzed and high-resolution HLA genotyping was added so that TCR occurrence patterns could be studied. In a later genetic analysis, genome-wide SNP genotypes for about 65% of the roughly 670 donors were used, and that subset was treated as a discovery cohort. The aim of the study was to test whether cataloging public T cell receptors could identify signatures of past pathogen exposure. An earlier analysis of about 600 of the donors used high-throughput TCR beta sequencing to judge whether each TCR beta V gene segment behaved as functional or pseudogenic. Across 300 to 500 genotyped donors of the cohort, an average of roughly 250,000 unique TCR beta nucleotide sequences per donor were sequenced, and roughly 20% of those sequences were non-productive. The later analysis used no new phenotypic data to find candidate immune exposures, relying instead on TCR beta sequences and their occurrence across donors. Of the 300 to 500 genotyped donors, roughly 80% were placed in the genetic ancestry cluster associated with self-reported Caucasian donors. Donor age, sex, ethnicity and CMV serostatus were compiled alongside the repertoire data. All discovery cohort repertoires had been generated using a single sequencing platform. A separate validation cohort of approximately 130 different subjects was used in addition to the roughly 670-subject first cohort. Study-wide conclusions, independent of this receptor: A later genetic analysis reported fewer N-insertions in productive TCRs among donors in an Asian-associated ancestry cluster than the approximately 700-donor mean. Presence/absence analyses assumed roughly uniform sequencing depth across donors, an assumption that may not hold. In a later analysis, around 17,000 TCR beta sequences were associated with specific HLA alleles at a false discovery rate of 0.05. In vitro tests confirmed that three of the cytomegalovirus-associated TCR beta chains recognize cytomegalovirus antigens. Most TCR sequences were observed very rarely across donors, whereas some public TCRs were present in many individuals. Compared with equally common non-associated chains, HLA-associated TCR beta chains in a later analysis were more clonally expanded and had lower generation probabilities. A group of highly shared sequence variants was considered likely to be a technical artifact of the sequencing pipeline. In both the original and validation cohorts, the classifier was reported to diagnose cytomegalovirus status with high specificity and sensitivity. In a later analysis, several top co-occurrence clusters were reported to appear linked to parvovirus B19, influenza, CMV and Epstein-Barr virus. A later analysis found that TCR association rates varied across HLA loci, with DRB1 alleles showing the most associated TCRs and HLA-C alleles the fewest. It was suggested by the authors that the approach could potentially be generalized to other disease states and immunological phenotypes. A further reported finding was that TCR beta sequences accurately predicted the HLA-A and HLA-B alleles for most subjects in the first cohort. In an earlier analysis of around 600 of the donors, most TCR beta V segments appeared in productive rearrangements about 87% or about 30% of the time, broadly matching IMGT annotations. Approximately 16 rarely observed V segments, including chromosome 9 orphons, were excluded from the earlier analysis of almost 600 of the donors because counts were too low. Correlated functional status among segregating V segments might reflect linkage disequilibrium, but an unknown experimental factor could not be ruled out. For the cohort, immune exposure information was limited to CMV serostatus. Strong co-occurrence of HLA alleles, especially DR and DQ, made assigning TCR associations to individual alleles difficult. V-gene and J-gene trimming of TCR beta chains was associated with a missense DCLRE1C variant in a later genetic analysis, and the association was replicated in an independent cohort. In a later analysis, most CMV-associated TCR beta chains were found to appear HLA-restricted, with HLA associations seemingly driven largely by CMV exposure. The study gave a list of around 170 TCR beta chains associated with cytomegalovirus. Some IMGT-functional V segments, including TRBV6-2 and TRBV6-3, could not be distinguished by the 87-base-pair reads and were therefore excluded. The cohort was sequenced for TCR beta chains only, and without alpha or paired-chain data the features that could be detected were limited. HLA typing was unavailable for some donors at each locus, so association tests used only the typed subset.

Library construction relied on the immunoSEQ multiplex PCR assay. For the multiplex PCR, a mixture combining 60 forward primers for TCR Vbeta segments and 13 reverse primers for TCR Jbeta segments was used. A multiplex PCR assay on genomic DNA amplified the CDR3 region of rearranged TCR beta genes. The amplified TCR beta libraries were sequenced on the Illumina HiSeq System as 87-base-pair reads. From the authors' description of their analysis: A later analysis tallied some 79 million unique TCR beta chains across the approximately 670 repertoires, and about 10 million of those chains were shared by two or more donors. To remove PCR and sequencing errors, raw reads were error-corrected and collapsed into unique sequences using a nearest-neighbor algorithm that merged closely related sequences. Alignment of CDR3 sequences to IMGT reference sequences was used to assign V, D and J gene segments. For a sequence to be retained, a match of at least six nucleotides was required to both a V gene segment and a J gene segment. A rearrangement was called productive if the CDR3 had no stop codons and remained in frame with V and J, and every other rearrangement was called non-productive. Following IMGT convention, CDR3 was defined as the stretch from the second conserved V-encoded cysteine up to the conserved J-encoded phenylalanine. The earlier analysis of 450 to 750 of the donors excluded any sequence lacking an unambiguous match to a single V gene segment. In an earlier analysis of 450 to 750 of the donors, a V segment was called functional when productive rearrangements were above 56.7%, and segregating when the standard deviation between donors exceeded 5%. A statistical classification framework was built to diagnose cytomegalovirus status from the catalog of TCR beta chain sequences. A later analysis assigned V and J genes by comparing TCR nucleotide sequences with IMGT/GENE-DB human TR gene sequences. The TCRdist pipeline was used in a later analysis to assign CDR3 sequences and most-parsimonious VDJ recombination scenarios. In a later analysis, every TCR beta chain was defined by the combination of its CDR3 amino acid sequence and its V-gene family, and reads without a unique V-gene family were dropped. In a later analysis, a few hundred highly shared, low-generation-probability nucleotide sequences were removed to address suspected cross-contamination and a sequencing artifact. In a later analysis, a clonal expansion index was calculated for each public chain from normalized within-repertoire ranks of inferred template counts. In a later analysis, generation probabilities were computed using a VDJ recombination model fitted to out-of-frame rearrangements, and the results were checked against IGoR. In a later analysis, hypergeometric tests were used to score TCR-TCR, TCR-HLA and TCR-CMV co-occurrence, with a repertoire-size bias correction applied to TCR pairs. In a later analysis, false discovery rates were estimated by permuting HLA or CMV assignments 20 times. In a later analysis, co-occurring TCRs were grouped using DBSCAN, and TCRdist sequence similarity was added for clustering within HLA-allele-positive subsets. Co-occurrence clustering excluded repertoires with fewer than 30,000 or more than 120,000 public chains, plus five with anomalous nucleotide sharing. The immuneACCESS repertoire file appears here via TCRdb, limited to in-frame rearrangements. These files lack a portion of the clones; in checked studies, under half of the deficit traces to unresolved V genes, and the cause of the others is not known. Clone size and V and J calls were adopted from that table, with D and trimming inferred from the DNA. In all, the sample holds 100,000 or so clones, and roughly 70% of those were seen once. The leading ten clones occupy about 4.5% of the sample.

In total, more than 500 healthy bone marrow donors made up the cohort. Cohort members were all nominally healthy when sampled, although unrecorded immune exposures were likely present. The donor was CMV seropositive and was included in the group of almost 300 seropositive cohort members. A peripheral blood sample was provided by each donor, and peripheral blood mononuclear cells were used for TCR beta sequencing. The Qiagen DNeasy Blood Extraction Kit was used to extract genomic DNA from the blood cell samples. Relative to germline, V is 1 base shorter and J is 5 bases shorter, with 18 bases between their ends. From cysteine to phenylalanine, the CDR3 is 17 amino acids long. Of the read, only the CDR3 DNA is kept; its 51 bases are in frame from base 1. According to the germline V gene (reference sequence), CDR1 reads MNHEY and CDR2 reads SMNVEV. Concerning this clone itself: What antigen it recognizes has not been identified. It has no much larger one-base neighbor in the sample; base qualities were not kept.

The TCR sequence derives from a young woman in good health and CMV-seropositive. This sequence uses TRBV27 and TRBJ2-1; matching of 6 bases hints at TRBD2 as the D gene. The sequenced material came from PBMCs. The DNA is as follows: TGTGCCAGCAGTTTATTCAGTTTAGCGGCCGTAGACAATGAGCAGTTCTTC. This is translated as CASSLFSLAAVDNEQFF.